Listed here are 5 T cell receptor beta chains from one sample, sequenced in a study of T cell repertoires in cytomegalovirus infection. A single record per CDR3 protein comes from TCRdb applying MiXCR to the reads. Altogether roughly 150,000 distinct CDR3 sequences are present, 23% being singletons, with the ten largest covering roughly 11%. What was sequenced was PBMCs. The source is a human donor in good health (CMV status not recorded). Some clones in this sample may be carry-over from other donors' samples.

The chain is built from TRBV5-1 and TRBJ2-7; 8 nucleotides agree with TRBD2. The CDR3 has 14 residues. The V and J ends lost 7 bases and 3 bases, in that order; junction bases with no gene match: 9. Germline V gene lookup returns CDR1 SGHRS and CDR2 YFSETQ. The CDR3 reads CASRLGGAGYEQYF. CDR3 bases: TGCGCCAGCCGCCTCGGGGGGGCTGGCTACGAGCAGTACTTC.

With respect to this clonotype: The junction does not match germline at one end; this may be a read error. V and J are TRBV28 and TRBJ1-1; tentatively, D is TRBD1 (5 bases). CDR3 size: 11 residues. Germline values: CDR1 MDHEN, CDR2 SYDVKM. CDR3 sequence (DNA): TGTGCCAGCCAGGGCGGGACTGAATCTTTCTTT. It is translated as CASQGGTESFF. Filled out from reference TRBV28 and TRBJ1-1, the complete variable domain reads DVKVTQSSRYLVKRTGEKVFLECVQDMDHENMFWYRQDPGLGLRLIYFSYDVKMKEKGDIPEGYSVSREKKERFSLILESASTNQTSMYLCASQGGTESFFGQGTRLTVV.

This clonotype was seen many times. The rearrangement uses TRBV7-8 and TRBJ1-2, with 9 bases identical to TRBD1. The ends lost 1 base at V and 5 bases at J; junction bases unmatched: 5. The CDR3 is 15 amino acids. Looked up from germline, CDR1 is SGHVS and CDR2 is FQNEAQ. In DNA, the CDR3 is TGTGCCAGCAGCTTAGTACCGGGACAGGGATATGGCTACACCTTC. It yields the protein CASSLVPGQGYGYTF.

This clonotype was seen a handful of times. The V and J genes are TRBV12-3 or TRBV12-4 and TRBJ2-7; possibly TRBD2 for D (5 bases). V lost 7 bases to trimming and J lost 1 base, with 11 bases between them. The CDR3 length is 13 residues. The CDR3 sequence is CASTHGVSYEQYF. The CDR3 DNA is TGTGCCAGCACCCACGGGGTTTCCTACGAGCAGTACTTC.

The genes are TRBV28 and TRBJ1-4; D ambiguous. The V and J ends lost 2 bases and 7 bases respectively, with 17 bases between them. The CDR3 has 16 amino acids. Germline V gene sequence: CDR1 MDHEN, CDR2 SYDVKM. This CDR3 is CASSLSRSEEAEKLFF. The CDR3 nucleotides are TGTGCCAGCAGTTTAAGTCGCTCAGAGGAGGCTGAAAAACTGTTTTTT.